A single sample is the source of the 13 T cell receptor beta chains below, sequenced in a study of blood T cell repertoires in COVID-19. Libraries were prepared by immunoSEQ multiplex PCR; TCRdb keeps only in-frame clonotypes and omits some of them. The sample consists of about 140,000 clones, about four fifths of them appearing once. What was sequenced was PBMCs or T cells enriched from blood (not recorded which). These receptors were obtained from a man aged 35 to 55 with acute COVID-19.

This clone has just a few counts. This sequence joins TRBV2 and TRBJ1-5; a possible D gene is TRBD1 (5 bases). This CDR3 spans 15 amino acids. V lost 5 bases and J 3 bases, leaving 14 bases between the germline ends. Germline V gives CDR1 SNHLY, CDR2 FYNNEI. The CDR3 DNA sequence: TGTGCCAGCAGTTTAGAAGGGGCTAACAATCAGCCCCAGCATTTT. Translation: CASSLEGANNQPQHF.

Written as DNA, the CDR3 is TGTGCCAGCAGTTACTCTCCGGGACTACGCGAGCAGTACTTC. Protein sequence: CASSYSPGLREQYF. The chain couples TRBV6-5 to TRBJ2-7, with 7 bases that match TRBD2. The CDR3 has 14 amino acids. Losses at the gene ends were 0 bases for V and 6 bases for J; bases not matched to a gene: 5. CDR1 and CDR2 from the germline V gene are MNHEY and SVGAGI.

CDR3 in amino acids: CASSLTSGPENEQFF. In nucleotides, the CDR3 is TGTGCCAGCAGCTTAACTAGCGGGCCGGAGAATGAGCAGTTCTTC. The chain uses TRBV5-4 and TRBJ2-1; the match to TRBD2 covers 9 bases. V trimming: 2 bases; J trimming: 7 bases; junction bases outside the gene matches: 7. This CDR3 comprises 15 residues. Germline CDR1 is SGHNT and CDR2 is YYREEE (reference sequence). The full variable domain, in which reference TRBV5-4 and TRBJ2-1 provide the parts outside the CDR3, is ETGVTQSPTHLIKTRGQQVTLRCSSQSGHNTVSWYQQALGQGPQFIFQYYREEENGRGNFPPRFSGLQFPNYSSELNVNALELDDSALYLCASSLTSGPENEQFFGPGTRLTVL.

The J gene is TRBJ1-1, the V gene TRBV3-1 (or the pseudogene TRBV3-2); no definite D call. Trimming shortened V by 4 bases and J by 6 bases, and 9 bases separated the two germline ends. This CDR3 contains 12 residues. The germline V gene has CDR1 LGHDT and CDR2 YNNKEL (reference sequence). In nucleotides, the CDR3 is TGTGCCAGCAGCCTGAGGAGGGCTGAAGCTTTCTTT. Translating it yields CASSLRRAEAFF.

The rearrangement links TRBV7-2 to TRBJ2-4; the D gene is possibly TRBD2 (5 bases). Trimming removed 1 base from V and 7 bases from J, with 11 bases in between. The CDR3 extends over 14 amino acids. CDR1 SGHTA and CDR2 FQGNSA come from the germline V gene. The CDR3 loop reads CASSLEVASNIQYF. CDR3 nucleotide sequence: TGTGCCAGCAGCTTAGAAGTAGCGAGCAACATTCAGTACTTC.

The V and J genes are TRBV29-1 and TRBJ1-4; D ambiguous. The V gene's germline CDR1 is SQVTM and CDR2 ANQGSEA. CDR3 size: 12 residues. V was cut by 6 bases and J by 0 bases, with 5 bases left in between. CDR3 region: CSVRSTNEKLFF. The CDR3 DNA follows: TGCAGCGTCAGATCAACTAATGAAAAACTGTTTTTT.

This clone came up once. This sequence joins TRBV7-2 and TRBJ2-6, with D possibly being TRBD1 (5 bases). CDR1 is SGHTA and CDR2 is FQGNSA in the germline V gene. This CDR3 contains 14 residues. V was clipped by 5 bases and J by 3 bases, with 8 bases between them. CDR3 sequence reads: CASSRGGGANVLTF. CDR3 coding DNA: TGTGCCAGCAGCAGGGGTGGTGGGGCCAACGTCCTGACTTTC.

This chain joins TRBV6-5 and TRBJ2-5, with 12 bases lining up with TRBD2. After removal of 7 bases from V and 3 bases from J, the junction contained 6 bases not matched to a gene. This CDR3 is built from 15 residues. Germline lookup yields CDR1 MNHEY and CDR2 SVGAGI. For the CDR3, the DNA is TGTGCCAGCAAGACGCTAGCGGGGGGGGAAGAGACCCAGTACTTC. Translating it yields CASKTLAGGEETQYF.

This chain links TRBV10-1 with TRBJ1-1, with D possibly matching TRBD1 (5 bases). Germline values: CDR1 WNHNN, CDR2 SYGVQD (reference sequence). V lost 6 bases and J 8 bases, leaving 16 bases between the germline ends. The CDR3 contains 13 residues. The CDR3 coding sequence is TGCGCCAGCAGGCCCGACAGTTATAGGGAAGCTTTCTTT. As protein: CASRPDSYREAFF.

The chain is built from TRBV7-9 and TRBJ2-7, with 7 bases fitting TRBD2. The CDR3 is 13 residues long. Germline trimming cut 0 bases from V and 6 bases from J; bases unmatched to any gene: 2. Germline assignment: CDR1 SEHNR and CDR2 FQNEAQ (reference sequence). DNA of the CDR3: TGTGCCAGCAGCTTAGCAGGGGAGGGCGAGCAGTACTTC. Translated: CASSLAGEGEQYF.

This clone has only one observation. The chain combines TRBV19 with TRBJ1-4; no definite D call. The CDR3 has 13 residues. Germline values: CDR1 LNHDA, CDR2 SQIVND (reference sequence). Trimming shortened V by 6 bases and J by 6 bases, and 11 bases separated the two germline ends. The CDR3 DNA follows: TGTGCCAGTAGGTTCCGAAGCGATGAAAAACTGTTTTTT. It specifies CASRFRSDEKLFF.

The chain combines TRBV3-1 (or the pseudogene TRBV3-2) with TRBJ2-2, with D maybe TRBD2 (6 bases). Germline V gene data show CDR1 as LGHDT and CDR2 as YNNKEL (reference sequence). The CDR3 is 20 residues long. Trimming took 2 bases from V and 2 from J, leaving 24 bases between them. The CDR3 region has the DNA TGTGCCAGCAGCCAAACCATAGTGGGAGGACCAGCCCGAAACACCGGGGAGCTGTTTTTT. As protein: CASSQTIVGGPARNTGELFF.

The chain couples TRBV6-2 or TRBV6-3 to TRBJ1-5; TRBD1 is a possible D gene (6 bases). Germline CDR1 is MNHEY and CDR2 is SVGEGT. V was cut by 5 bases and J by 5 bases, with 16 bases left in between. This CDR3 has 15 amino acids. CDR3 loop: CASSRIRDTYQPQHF. CDR3 DNA: TGTGCCAGCAGTCGAATTCGGGACACTTATCAGCCCCAGCATTTT.